The clone carrying this TCR beta chain has only a few counts. The Seattle site enrolled patients during active infection and followed them longitudinally. This record comes from a study of blood T cell repertoires in COVID-19. Study information: The United States, Italy and Spain were the sources of the acute and convalescent COVID-19 samples. T cells, B-cell-depleted T cells, or PBMCs supplied cDNA or gDNA.

The germline V gene encodes CDR1 SNHLY and CDR2 FYNNEI. V dropped 4 bases and J dropped 8; count of bases not matched to a gene: 5. This CDR3 is 13 amino acids long. Sequencing used immunoSEQ multiplex PCR; TCRdb keeps in-frame clones, though not all of them. The data contain fewer than 700,000 clones, roughly 91% of them seen just once; the ten biggest clones take up under 8.5%. This sequence joins TRBV2 and TRBJ1-3; 7 bases align to TRBD1. This clonotype originated in a woman in her forties or fifties with COVID-19, enrolled during active disease. The sequencing input was peripheral blood. Here the CDR3 DNA reads TGTGCCAGCAGTGGACAGGGAGGACACACCATATATTTT. This translates into CASSGQGGHTIYF. Full variable domain (rest looked up from reference TRBV2 and TRBJ1-3): EPEVTQTPSHQVTQMGQEVILRCVPISNHLYFYWYRQILGQKVEFLVSFYNNEISEKSEIFDDQFSVERPDGSNFTLKIRSTKLEDSAMYFCASSGQGGHTIYFGEGSWLTVV.